A few counts support the clone carrying this TCR beta chain. Its antigen is unidentified. The sample belongs to a study of cytomegalovirus exposure and HLA in healthy donors. Study-wide results and limits: There were under 200 TCR beta chains listed as cytomegalovirus-associated.

This PCR relied on a set of 60 Vbeta primers and 13 Jbeta primers. The data were produced by immunoSEQ multiplex PCR, yet TCRdb's version contains in-frame clones alone and is incomplete. The sample shows around 90,000 clones, 62% of them seen only once. The V and J ends lost 3 bases and 7 bases respectively, with 10 bases between them. The CDR3 has 14 residues. Germline V gene lookup returns CDR1 MDHEN and CDR2 SYDVKM. Specimen: PBMCs. The chain employs TRBV28 and TRBJ1-6; D is ambiguous. The TCR was taken from a woman in her 30s in good health and CMV-seropositive. CDR3 coding DNA: TGTGCCAGCAGTTTGAGGCCGTTAAATTCACCCCTCCACTTT. Its translation: CASSLRPLNSPLHF.